This T cell receptor (beta chain) was found in a study of T cells after yellow fever vaccination. CDR3 size: 15 residues. The V gene end was trimmed by 1 base and the J gene end by 6 bases; junction bases not matched to a gene: 7. Germline V gene lookup returns CDR1 LGHDT and CDR2 YNNKEL (reference sequence). TCRdb redid the calling of the 5' RACE reads with MiXCR, one entry per CDR3 protein. This sample has a few hundred thousand distinct CDR3 sequences, with around 5.3% found just once. This clonotype was recorded a few times. Sequencing was performed on CD4+ T cells sorted from PBMCs, taken on the day of the yellow fever booster vaccination. This receptor was obtained from a man between 18 and 29 years old who received the YFV17D yellow fever vaccine. V gene TRBV3-1 combines with J gene TRBJ2-7; 9 bases agree with TRBD2. The CDR3, as DNA: TGTGCCAGCAGCCAAGCAGGCGGGGGGGCCACCGAGCAGTACTTC. Translating gives CASSQAGGGATEQYF.